These 28 T cell receptor beta chains were sequenced from one sample in a study of blood T cell repertoires in COVID-19. Sequencing was performed with immunoSEQ multiplex PCR; in TCRdb, only in-frame clones are kept and a portion is missing. The table has a few hundred thousand clones, 70% to 90% seen once. The sample taken for sequencing was peripheral blood. These receptors were collected from a man younger than 30 with active or convalescent COVID-19.

The chain joins TRBV13 to TRBJ2-3, with 9 bases lining up with TRBD2. V lost 6 bases and J lost 3; bases outside the gene matches: 7. Germline V lookup: CDR1 PRHDT, CDR2 FYEKMQ (reference sequence). The CDR3 totals 15 residues. In DNA form, the CDR3 reads TGTGCCAGCAGTCCAACTAGCGGGCAGACAGATACGCAGTATTTT. Amino acid sequence: CASSPTSGQTDTQYF.

J is TRBJ2-3 and V is TRBV3-1 (or the pseudogene TRBV3-2); 7 bases fit TRBD2. This CDR3 contains 17 residues. Germline V gene lookup returns CDR1 LGHDT and CDR2 YNNKEL (reference sequence). V lost 3 bases and J lost 6; bases outside the gene matches: 15. CDR3 in DNA: TGTGCCAGCAGCCAGACCCTTGCGCGGGAGCCGGGGGATACGCAGTATTTT. Its protein product is CASSQTLAREPGDTQYF.

J is TRBJ1-3 and V is TRBV7-2; D is perhaps TRBD1 (5 bases). The germline V gene has CDR1 SGHTA and CDR2 FQGNSA. CDR3 length equals 18 residues. The germline V and J ends were trimmed by 1 base and 0 bases, with 16 bases remaining between them. CDR3 amino acids: CASSLGGGGQYSGNTIYF. The CDR3 nucleotides are TGTGCCAGCAGCTTAGGGGGGGGAGGGCAGTACTCTGGAAACACCATATATTTT.

This clone turned up a few times. In DNA form, the CDR3 reads TGTGCCAGCAGTGAGGTACAGCCAGAAAAACTGTTTTTT. Protein: CASSEVQPEKLFF. The chain uses TRBV6-1 and TRBJ1-4; unclear D gene. CDR1 is MNHNS, CDR2 SASEGT, per germline. CDR3 length: 13 amino acids. V shed 3 bases and J shed 8 bases, with 10 bases lying between them.

The rearrangement links TRBV7-2 to TRBJ2-1; the match to TRBD2 covers 11 bases. V lost 5 bases and J lost 16; bases outside the gene matches: 7. The CDR3 contains 12 residues. Germline-derived CDR1 and CDR2 are SGHTA and FQGNSA. This CDR3 reads CASSQLAGVLFF. The CDR3 DNA is TGTGCCAGCAGCCAACTAGCGGGAGTCCTTTTCTTC.

This clone was seen once. V usage is TRBV27 and J usage is TRBJ2-5, with D tentatively TRBD2 (7 bases). Trimming removed 2 bases from V and 5 bases from J, with 12 bases in between. Germline CDR1 and CDR2: MNHEY and SMNVEV (reference sequence). The CDR3 runs to 14 residues. The DNA for the CDR3 is TGTGCCAGCAGTTTAGGGGGGGGGCTGGAGACCCAGTACTTC. It yields the protein CASSLGGGLETQYF.

The V gene is TRBV19, the J gene TRBJ2-5, with 10 bases identical to TRBD2. With V trimmed by 3 bases and J by 5 bases, 12 bases remained unmatched. The CDR3 extends over 17 amino acids. Germline V gene sequence: CDR1 LNHDA, CDR2 SQIVND (reference sequence). The CDR3 protein is CASSIGPVAGGRETQYF. As DNA, the CDR3 is TGTGCCAGTAGTATCGGTCCTGTAGCGGGAGGAAGGGAGACCCAGTACTTC. The entire variable domain, with the rest obtained from reference TRBV19 and TRBJ2-5, is as follows: DGGITQSPKYLFRKEGQNVTLSCEQNLNHDAMYWYRQDPGQGLRLIYYSQIVNDFQKGDIAEGYSVSREKKESFPLTVTSAQKNPTAFYLCASSIGPVAGGRETQYFGPGTRLLVL.

The rearrangement joins TRBV7-3 to TRBJ1-2; 7 bases agree with TRBD1. Germline CDR1 reads SGHTA; CDR2 reads FQGTGA. V lost 7 bases to trimming and J lost 4 bases; unmatched junction nucleotides: 6. There are 13 residues in the CDR3. The CDR3 here is CASTPPGGYGYTF. CDR3 nucleotide sequence: TGTGCCAGCACCCCCCCAGGGGGCTATGGCTACACCTTC.

The genes are TRBV28 and TRBJ1-4, with D uncertain. This CDR3 has 14 amino acids. Germline V gene sequence: CDR1 MDHEN, CDR2 SYDVKM. V lost 2 bases, J lost 5 bases, and 9 bases lay in between. In DNA form, the CDR3 reads TGTGCCAGCAGTTTACCACATCCGAATGAAAAACTGTTTTTT. It encodes CASSLPHPNEKLFF. The variable domain in full, with the rest retrieved from reference TRBV28 and TRBJ1-4, is DVKVTQSSRYLVKRTGEKVFLECVQDMDHENMFWYRQDPGLGLRLIYFSYDVKMKEKGDIPEGYSVSREKKERFSLILESASTNQTSMYLCASSLPHPNEKLFFGSGTQLSVL.

The CDR3, as DNA: TGCGCCAGCAGCCCTGGACAGGGGGCCGGGGAGCTGTTTTTT. Amino acid sequence: CASSPGQGAGELFF. V usage is TRBV5-1 and J usage is TRBJ2-2, with TRBD1 identical over 10 bases. Germline CDR1 SGHRS, CDR2 YFSETQ. The CDR3 extends over 14 amino acids. J was trimmed by 6 bases and V by 4 bases; bases with no gene match: 3.

The gene calls are TRBV9 and TRBJ1-1; D unresolved. Germline CDR1 reads SGDLS; CDR2 reads YYNGEE. V shed 3 bases and J shed 3 bases, with 12 bases lying between them. This CDR3 region has 14 residues. The CDR3 loop is CASSAYGMHTEAFF. In nucleotides, the CDR3 is TGTGCCAGCAGCGCCTATGGTATGCACACTGAAGCTTTCTTT.

V is TRBV9 and J is TRBJ2-3; no definite D call. Germline CDR1 SGDLS, CDR2 YYNGEE. The CDR3 sequence is 14 residues long. Trimming took 4 bases from V and 4 from J, leaving 13 bases between them. The DNA of the CDR3 is TGTGCCAGCAGCTCTACCCCGGTTGCAGATACGCAGTATTTT. Translation gives CASSSTPVADTQYF.

The J gene is TRBJ2-5, the V gene TRBV3-1 (or the pseudogene TRBV3-2); no firm D call. In germline, CDR1 is LGHDT, CDR2 YNNKEL (reference sequence). V dropped 3 bases and J dropped 5 bases, with 16 bases sitting between them. The CDR3 loop spans 15 amino acids. CDR3 region: CASSHLDLLGETQYF. The CDR3 nucleotides read TGTGCCAGCAGCCATCTTGACCTTCTCGGGGAGACCCAGTACTTC.

CDR3 region: CASSSGTSGRTDTQYF. In nucleotides, the CDR3 is TGTGCCAGCAGTTCCGGGACTAGCGGACGCACAGATACGCAGTATTTT. The chain combines TRBV7-8 with TRBJ2-3; TRBD2 agrees at 11 bases. After removal of 6 bases from V and 1 base from J, the junction contained 6 bases not matched to a gene. This CDR3 is built from 16 residues. Per germline, CDR1 SGHVS and CDR2 FQNEAQ.

The CDR3 nucleotides are TGTGCCAGCAGTTTCAGGGGGGAAATCGACGGCTACACCTTC. Protein product: CASSFRGEIDGYTF. The chain has TRBV6-6 and TRBJ1-2; TRBD1 aligns across 7 bases. V dropped 4 bases and J dropped 8; count of bases not matched to a gene: 10. The V gene's germline CDR1 is MNHNY and CDR2 SVGAGI (reference sequence). The CDR3 sequence is 14 residues long.

The chain combines TRBV5-1 with TRBJ1-4; 9 bases are a match to TRBD1. CDR1 and CDR2 from the germline V gene are SGHRS and YFSETQ. V trimming: 5 bases; J trimming: 5 bases; junction bases outside the gene matches: 7. The CDR3 contains 15 residues. The CDR3 DNA reads TGCGCCAGCAGAAAAGCGGGACAGGGAAATGAAAAACTGTTTTTT. It encodes CASRKAGQGNEKLFF.

The V and J genes are TRBV6-4 and TRBJ2-5, with D possibly matching TRBD2 (5 bases). The V end lost 0 bases, the J end lost 3 bases, and 29 bases lay between the germline ends. Per germline, CDR1 MRHNA and CDR2 SNTAGT. The CDR3 extends over 21 amino acids. Here the CDR3 reads CASSDSLPRPGRRIREETQYF. For the CDR3, the DNA is TGTGCCAGCAGTGACTCTCTTCCACGGCCAGGTCGGAGGATTCGAGAAGAGACCCAGTACTTC.

This chain connects TRBV29-1 to TRBJ2-7, with a tentative D call TRBD1 (5 bases). V gave up 7 bases and J gave up 1 base, with 14 bases separating them. Germline CDR1 and CDR2: SQVTM and ANQGSEA. CDR3 size: 13 residues. Written as DNA, the CDR3 is TGCAGCGCTGCGTTACAGGATTCCTACGAGCAGTACTTC. Its protein product is CSAALQDSYEQYF.

This clone appeared once. V is TRBV30 and J is TRBJ1-4, with no clear D. The germline gives CDR1 GTSNPN, CDR2 SVGIG (reference sequence). This CDR3 has 14 residues. V lost 0 bases and J lost 11, with 16 bases in between. The CDR3 is CAWSVVSGMSKLFF. The CDR3 DNA is TGTGCCTGGAGTGTAGTGTCAGGAATGAGTAAACTGTTTTTT.

This chain connects TRBV18 to TRBJ2-7, with 10 bases that match TRBD1. The J segment lost 3 bases and the V segment lost 2 bases, leaving 4 bases of the junction unmatched. CDR3 length: 15 residues. Germline V lookup: CDR1 KGHSH, CDR2 LQKENI. The CDR3 region is CASSPLGTGDYEQYF. CDR3 in DNA: TGTGCCAGCTCACCATTGGGGACAGGGGACTACGAGCAGTACTTC.

Points on this clone: Other nucleotide sequences from this sample produce the same CDR3. The J gene is TRBJ2-7, the V gene TRBV15; no clear D gene. The germline V and J ends were trimmed by 0 bases and 2 bases, with 8 bases remaining between them. CDR1 is LNHNV and CDR2 is YYDKDF in the germline V gene (reference sequence). The CDR3 runs 14 residues. The CDR3 region is CATSRDRGPYEQYF. The DNA for the CDR3 is TGTGCCACCAGCAGAGATCGTGGCCCCTACGAGCAGTACTTC.

CDR3 residues: CATSIPGGGSRPQYF. The CDR3 DNA follows: TGTGCCACCAGCATCCCCGGGGGGGGCAGTCGTCCCCAGTACTTC. This chain uses TRBV15 with TRBJ2-5, with 8 bases matching TRBD2. The CDR3 runs 15 residues. J was trimmed by 9 bases and V by 4 bases; bases with no gene match: 13. Germline V gene sequence: CDR1 LNHNV, CDR2 YYDKDF (reference sequence).

In its sample, this clone was seen once. V gene TRBV18 combines with J gene TRBJ2-3, with D possibly being TRBD1 (6 bases). With 4 bases removed from V and 1 base from J, the gap between germline ends came to 9 bases. Germline loops: CDR1 KGHSH, CDR2 LQKENI. CDR3 length equals 14 residues. This chain's CDR3 is CASSRAGGTDTQYF. CDR3 DNA sequence: TGTGCCAGCTCACGGGCAGGGGGCACAGATACGCAGTATTTT.

This sequence joins TRBV28 and TRBJ1-2; 7 nucleotides match TRBD1. The CDR3 contains 16 residues. Germline V gene data show CDR1 as MDHEN and CDR2 as SYDVKM. The trim removed 6 bases at V and 5 bases at J, leaving 15 bases unmatched. The CDR3, as DNA: TGTGCCAGCAGCCCCCGGCTGTTACAGGGGTTGTATGGCTACACCTTC. The encoded protein is CASSPRLLQGLYGYTF.

The V call is TRBV7-6, the J call TRBJ1-4; D may be TRBD1 (5 bases). CDR1 and CDR2 from the germline V gene are SGHVS and FNYEAQ. The CDR3 spans 15 residues. V lost 1 base and J 6 bases, leaving 12 bases between the germline ends. The DNA of the CDR3 is TGTGCCAGCAGCTTAGAACAGGAAGAAGATGAAAAACTGTTTTTT. This encodes CASSLEQEEDEKLFF.

This clone has only one observation. The chain recombines TRBV27 with TRBJ2-7; 10 bases map to TRBD1. The germline gives CDR1 MNHEY, CDR2 SMNVEV (reference sequence). J was trimmed by 5 bases and V by 7 bases; bases with no gene match: 11. This CDR3 has 15 amino acids. CDR3 residues: CASTFRQGALDEQYF. The CDR3 coding sequence is TGTGCCAGCACCTTTCGACAGGGGGCATTGGACGAGCAGTACTTC.

V and J are TRBV9 and TRBJ1-2, with 11 bases matching TRBD1. The CDR3 is 16 amino acids. Unmatched junction bases numbered 8, after V lost 3 bases and J lost 4 bases. Looked up from germline, CDR1 is SGDLS and CDR2 is YYNGEE. CDR3 bases: TGTGCCAGCAGCGAGACAGGGACAGGGGGAAGCTATGGCTACACCTTC. As protein: CASSETGTGGSYGYTF.

CDR3 amino acids: CASSQDRTVMFF. CDR3 coding DNA: TGCGCCAGCAGCCAAGATCGGACTGTTATGTTTTTT. J is TRBJ1-4 and V is TRBV4-1; D gene uncertain. V gave up 0 bases and J gave up 15 bases, with 11 bases separating them. The CDR3 runs to 12 residues. Germline V gene data show CDR1 as MGHRA and CDR2 as YSYEKL.